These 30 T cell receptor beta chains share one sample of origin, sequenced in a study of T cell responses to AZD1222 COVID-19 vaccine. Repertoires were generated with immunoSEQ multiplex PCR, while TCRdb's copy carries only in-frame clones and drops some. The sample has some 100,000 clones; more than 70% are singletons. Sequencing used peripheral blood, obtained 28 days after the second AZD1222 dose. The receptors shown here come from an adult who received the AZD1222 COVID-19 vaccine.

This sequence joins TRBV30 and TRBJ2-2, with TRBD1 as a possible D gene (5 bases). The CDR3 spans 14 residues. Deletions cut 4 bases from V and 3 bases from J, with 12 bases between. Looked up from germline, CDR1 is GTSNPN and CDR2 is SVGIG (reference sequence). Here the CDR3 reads CAWKFGRDTGELFF. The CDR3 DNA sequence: TGTGCCTGGAAGTTCGGCAGGGACACCGGGGAGCTGTTTTTT.

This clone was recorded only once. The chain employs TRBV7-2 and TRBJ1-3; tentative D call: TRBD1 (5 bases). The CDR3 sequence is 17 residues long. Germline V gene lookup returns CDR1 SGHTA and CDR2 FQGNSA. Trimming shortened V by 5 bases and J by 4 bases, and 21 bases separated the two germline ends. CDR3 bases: TGTGCCAGCAGCGTGCCTCGGGGGGGAACTCTGGGAAACACCATATATTTT. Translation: CASSVPRGGTLGNTIYF.

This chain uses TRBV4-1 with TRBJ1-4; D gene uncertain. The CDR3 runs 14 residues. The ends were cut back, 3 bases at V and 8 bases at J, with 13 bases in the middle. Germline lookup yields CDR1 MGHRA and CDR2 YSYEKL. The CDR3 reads CASSQWEGGEKLFF. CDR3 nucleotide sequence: TGCGCCAGCAGCCAGTGGGAGGGTGGGGAAAAACTGTTTTTT.

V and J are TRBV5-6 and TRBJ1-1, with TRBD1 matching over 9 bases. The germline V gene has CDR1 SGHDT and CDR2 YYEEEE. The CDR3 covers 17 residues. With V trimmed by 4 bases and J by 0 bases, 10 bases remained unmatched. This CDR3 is CASSQIQGAVLNTEAFF. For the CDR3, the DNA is TGTGCCAGCAGCCAGATACAGGGGGCCGTGCTGAACACTGAAGCTTTCTTT.

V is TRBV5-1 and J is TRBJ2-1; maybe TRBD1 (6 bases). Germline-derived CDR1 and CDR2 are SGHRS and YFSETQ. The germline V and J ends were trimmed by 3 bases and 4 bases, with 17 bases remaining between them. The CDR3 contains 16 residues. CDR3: CASSWRTAPIYNEQFF. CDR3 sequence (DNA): TGCGCCAGCAGCTGGCGGACAGCTCCTATTTACAATGAGCAGTTCTTC.

CDR3 loop: CASSRTSSYNEQFF. The CDR3 bases are TGTGCCAGCAGCCGGACTAGCTCCTACAATGAGCAGTTCTTC. The chain couples TRBV28 to TRBJ2-1, with 7 nucleotides matching TRBD2. Trimming at V came to 6 bases and at J to 0 bases, leaving 2 bases not matched to a gene. Germline CDR1 is MDHEN and CDR2 is SYDVKM. There are 14 residues in the CDR3.

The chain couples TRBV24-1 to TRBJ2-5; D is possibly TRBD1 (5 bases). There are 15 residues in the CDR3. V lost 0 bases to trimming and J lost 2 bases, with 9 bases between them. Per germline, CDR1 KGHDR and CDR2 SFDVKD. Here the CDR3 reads CATSDLQGDQETQYF. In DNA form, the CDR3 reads TGTGCCACCAGTGATTTGCAAGGGGATCAAGAGACCCAGTACTTC.

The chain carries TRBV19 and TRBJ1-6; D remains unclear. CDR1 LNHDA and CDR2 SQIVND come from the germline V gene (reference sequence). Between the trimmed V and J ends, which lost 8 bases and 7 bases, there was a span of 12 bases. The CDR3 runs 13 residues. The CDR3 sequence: CASGRTGNSPLHF. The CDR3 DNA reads TGTGCCAGTGGAAGGACGGGCAATTCACCCCTCCACTTT.

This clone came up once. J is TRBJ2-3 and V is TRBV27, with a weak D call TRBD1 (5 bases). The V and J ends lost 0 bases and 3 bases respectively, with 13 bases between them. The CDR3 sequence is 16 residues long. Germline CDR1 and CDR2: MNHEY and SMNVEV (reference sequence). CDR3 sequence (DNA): TGTGCCAGCAGTTTATCGCTGGGCAGGGTGACAGATACGCAGTATTTT. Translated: CASSLSLGRVTDTQYF.

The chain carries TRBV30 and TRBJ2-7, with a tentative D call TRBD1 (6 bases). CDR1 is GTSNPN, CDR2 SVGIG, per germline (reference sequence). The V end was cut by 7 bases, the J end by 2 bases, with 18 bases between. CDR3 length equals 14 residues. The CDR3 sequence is CASTGKLGAYEQYF. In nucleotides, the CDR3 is TGTGCCTCTACAGGGAAGTTGGGGGCCTACGAGCAGTACTTC.

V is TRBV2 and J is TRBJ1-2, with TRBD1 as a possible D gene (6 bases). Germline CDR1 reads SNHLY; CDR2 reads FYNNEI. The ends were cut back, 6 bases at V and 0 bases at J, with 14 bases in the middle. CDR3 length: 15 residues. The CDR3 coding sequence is TGTGCCAGCAGCAGACAGGCTTCAGCTAACTATGGCTACACCTTC. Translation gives CASSRQASANYGYTF.

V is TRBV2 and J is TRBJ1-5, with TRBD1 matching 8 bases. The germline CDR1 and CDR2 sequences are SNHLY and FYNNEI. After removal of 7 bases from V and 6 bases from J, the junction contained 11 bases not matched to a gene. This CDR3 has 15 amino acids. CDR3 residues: CASTERQGKSQPQHF. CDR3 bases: TGTGCCAGCACTGAGAGACAGGGGAAATCTCAGCCCCAGCATTTT. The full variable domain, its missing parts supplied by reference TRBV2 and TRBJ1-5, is EPEVTQTPSHQVTQMGQEVILRCVPISNHLYFYWYRQILGQKVEFLVSFYNNEISEKSEIFDDQFSVERPDGSNFTLKIRSTKLEDSAMYFCASTERQGKSQPQHFGDGTRLSIL.

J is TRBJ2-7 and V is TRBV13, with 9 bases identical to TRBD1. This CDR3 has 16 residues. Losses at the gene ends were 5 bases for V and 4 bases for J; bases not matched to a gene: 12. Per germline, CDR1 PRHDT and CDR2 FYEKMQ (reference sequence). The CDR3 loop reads CASSPNSPGQGYEQYF. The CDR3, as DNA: TGTGCCAGCAGCCCCAACTCCCCGGGACAGGGTTACGAGCAGTACTTC. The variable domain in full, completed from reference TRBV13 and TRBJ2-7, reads AAGVIQSPRHLIKEKRETATLKCYPIPRHDTVYWYQQGPGQDPQFLISFYEKMQSDKGSIPDRFSAQQFSDYHSELNMSSLELGDSALYFCASSPNSPGQGYEQYFGPGTRLTVT.

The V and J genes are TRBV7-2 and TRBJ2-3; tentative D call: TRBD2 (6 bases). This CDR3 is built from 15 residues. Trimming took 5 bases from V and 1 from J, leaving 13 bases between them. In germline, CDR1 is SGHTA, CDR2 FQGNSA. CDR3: CASSLDGGGTDTQYF. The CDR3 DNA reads TGTGCCAGCAGCCTGGACGGGGGAGGCACAGATACGCAGTATTTT.

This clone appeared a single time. CDR3: CASRGLAGQYEQYF. The CDR3 DNA follows: TGTGCCAGCAGAGGACTAGCGGGACAATACGAGCAGTACTTC. The J gene is TRBJ2-7, the V gene TRBV7-2; 12 nucleotides match TRBD2. The ends lost 6 bases at V and 4 bases at J; junction bases unmatched: 4. Germline assignment: CDR1 SGHTA and CDR2 FQGNSA. This CDR3 contains 14 residues. Full variable domain (missing parts from reference TRBV7-2 and TRBJ2-7): GAGVSQSPSNKVTEKGKDVELRCDPISGHTALYWYRQSLGQGLEFLIYFQGNSAPDKSGLPSDRFSAERTGGSVSTLTIQRTQQEDSAVYLCASRGLAGQYEQYFGPGTRLTVT.

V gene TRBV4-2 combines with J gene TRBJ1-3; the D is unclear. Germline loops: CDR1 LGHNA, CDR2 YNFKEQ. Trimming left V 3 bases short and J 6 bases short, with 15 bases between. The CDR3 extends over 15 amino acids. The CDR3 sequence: CASSHQSSGKNTIYF. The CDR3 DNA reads TGTGCCAGCAGCCACCAGTCGTCAGGTAAAAACACCATATATTTT.

The chain's CDR3 is CASSLDGDSTDTQYF. The CDR3 DNA is TGTGCCAGCAGCTTAGACGGGGATAGCACAGATACGCAGTATTTT. V is TRBV7-2 and J is TRBJ2-3, with TRBD2 as a possible D gene (5 bases). The V gene's germline CDR1 is SGHTA and CDR2 FQGNSA. This CDR3 has 15 amino acids. With 1 base removed from V and 0 bases from J, the gap between germline ends came to 8 bases.

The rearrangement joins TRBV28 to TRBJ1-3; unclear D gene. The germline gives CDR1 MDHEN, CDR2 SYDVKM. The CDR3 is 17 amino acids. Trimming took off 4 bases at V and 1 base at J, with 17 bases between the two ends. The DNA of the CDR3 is TGTGCCAGCAGTTCCATCGTCGTGGCGTTATCTGGAAACACCATATATTTT. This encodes CASSSIVVALSGNTIYF.

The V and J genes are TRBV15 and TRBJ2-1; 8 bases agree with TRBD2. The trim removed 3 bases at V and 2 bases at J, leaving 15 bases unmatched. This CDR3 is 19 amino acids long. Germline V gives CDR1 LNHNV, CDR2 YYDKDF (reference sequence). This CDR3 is CATSRDRGGGVRAYNEQFF. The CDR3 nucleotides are TGTGCCACCAGCAGGGATCGGGGGGGAGGAGTTCGGGCCTACAATGAGCAGTTCTTC.

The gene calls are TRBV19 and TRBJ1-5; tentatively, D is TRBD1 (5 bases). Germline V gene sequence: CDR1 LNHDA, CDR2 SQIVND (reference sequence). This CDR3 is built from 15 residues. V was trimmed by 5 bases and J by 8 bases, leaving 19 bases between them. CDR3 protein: CASSPFGAGSEPQHF. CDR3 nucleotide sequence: TGTGCCAGTAGTCCATTTGGGGCAGGGAGTGAGCCCCAGCATTTT.

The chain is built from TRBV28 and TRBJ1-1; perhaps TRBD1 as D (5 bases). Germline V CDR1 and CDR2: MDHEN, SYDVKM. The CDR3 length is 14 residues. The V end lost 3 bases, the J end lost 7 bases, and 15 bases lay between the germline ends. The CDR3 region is CASSFGPWGYEAFF. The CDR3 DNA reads TGTGCCAGCAGTTTTGGGCCTTGGGGGTATGAAGCTTTCTTT.

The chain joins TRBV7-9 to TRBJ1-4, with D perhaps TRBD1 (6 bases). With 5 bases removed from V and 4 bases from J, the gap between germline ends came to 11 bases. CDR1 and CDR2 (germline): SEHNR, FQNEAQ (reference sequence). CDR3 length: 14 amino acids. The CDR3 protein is CASSPGTNNEKLFF. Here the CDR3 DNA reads TGTGCCAGCAGCCCAGGGACAAATAATGAAAAACTGTTTTTT.

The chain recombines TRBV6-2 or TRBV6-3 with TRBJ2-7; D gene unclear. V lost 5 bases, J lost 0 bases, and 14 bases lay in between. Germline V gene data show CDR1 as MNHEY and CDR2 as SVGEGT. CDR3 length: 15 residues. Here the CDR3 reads CASSRTSSLSYEQYF. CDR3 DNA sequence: TGTGCCAGCAGTCGAACGTCGTCACTCTCCTACGAGCAGTACTTC.

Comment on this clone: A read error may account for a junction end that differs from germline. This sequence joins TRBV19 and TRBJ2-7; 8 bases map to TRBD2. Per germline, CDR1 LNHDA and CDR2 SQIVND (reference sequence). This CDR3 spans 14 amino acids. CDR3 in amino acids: CASSRGGDSHEQYF. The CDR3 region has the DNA TGTGCCAGTAGCCGGGGGGGGGACTCCCACGAGCAGTACTTC.

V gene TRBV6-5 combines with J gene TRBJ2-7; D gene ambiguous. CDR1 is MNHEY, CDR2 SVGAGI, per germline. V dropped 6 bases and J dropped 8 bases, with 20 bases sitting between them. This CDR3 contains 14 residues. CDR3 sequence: CASSPAAAMAQQYF. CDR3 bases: TGTGCCAGCAGCCCGGCGGCGGCTATGGCCCAGCAGTACTTC.

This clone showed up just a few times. DNA of the CDR3: TGTGCCAGCAGCGGGACAGACAGGGGCTATGGCTACACCTTC. Its protein product is CASSGTDRGYGYTF. V is TRBV5-4 and J is TRBJ1-2; 8 positions match TRBD1. Trimming removed 4 bases from V and 4 bases from J; junction bases left unmatched: 6. The CDR3 sequence is 14 residues long. Germline V gene sequence: CDR1 SGHNT, CDR2 YYREEE (reference sequence).

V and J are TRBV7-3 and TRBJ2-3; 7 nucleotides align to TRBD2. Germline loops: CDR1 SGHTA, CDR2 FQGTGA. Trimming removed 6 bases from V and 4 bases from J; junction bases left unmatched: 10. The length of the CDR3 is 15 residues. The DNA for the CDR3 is TGTGCCAGCAGTAAAATCGGGGGGAAGGCAGATACGCAGTATTTT. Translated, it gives CASSKIGGKADTQYF.

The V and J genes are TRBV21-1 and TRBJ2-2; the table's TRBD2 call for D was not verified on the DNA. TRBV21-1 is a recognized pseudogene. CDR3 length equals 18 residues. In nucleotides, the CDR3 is TGTGCCAGCGAGGGGGCTAGCGGGAGGGCCAGGTACACCGGGGAGCTGTTTTTT. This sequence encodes CASEGASGRARYTGELFF.

The CDR3 region has the DNA TGTGCCAGCAGCCCGACTAGCGGCCAAGAGACCCAGTACTTC. This gives the protein CASSPTSGQETQYF. This chain links TRBV6-5 with TRBJ2-5, with TRBD2 matching 9 bases. Germline lookup yields CDR1 MNHEY and CDR2 SVGAGI. This CDR3 is 14 amino acids long. V trimming: 6 bases; J trimming: 1 base; junction bases outside the gene matches: 3.

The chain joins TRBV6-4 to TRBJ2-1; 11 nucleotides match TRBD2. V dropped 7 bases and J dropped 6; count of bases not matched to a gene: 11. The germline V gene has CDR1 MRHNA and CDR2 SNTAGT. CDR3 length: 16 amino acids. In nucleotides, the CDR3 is TGTGCCAGCACCGCATTAGCGGGAGGGAGTGGCAATGAGCAGTTCTTC. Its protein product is CASTALAGGSGNEQFF.